What follows are 27 T cell receptor beta chains derived from one specimen sequenced in a study of blood T cell repertoires in COVID-19. Using immunoSEQ multiplex PCR, the repertoire was profiled, and TCRdb retains in-frame clones only, with some absent. The table has more than 250,000 clones, roughly 90% seen once; the top ten hold around 6%. The source material was peripheral blood. The receptors here all came from a man between 18 and 35 years old who had recovered from COVID-19.

This clone was counted between two and nine times. The rearrangement links TRBV7-9 to TRBJ2-2, with D hard to call. The V end was cut by 5 bases, the J end by 6 bases, with 7 bases between. This CDR3 is built from 12 residues. Germline V CDR1 and CDR2: SEHNR, FQNEAQ (reference sequence). This CDR3 is CASSPSSGELFF. In DNA, the CDR3 is TGTGCCAGCAGCCCCTCCTCCGGGGAGCTGTTTTTT.

V gene TRBV5-1 combines with J gene TRBJ2-5; no clear D gene. The germline CDR1 and CDR2 sequences are SGHRS and YFSETQ. Trimming took off 0 bases at V and 2 bases at J, with 14 bases between the two ends. The CDR3 totals 16 residues. CDR3 DNA sequence: TGCGCCAGCAGCTTGGCCTATAGTCAGGTTCAAGAGACCCAGTACTTC. Protein: CASSLAYSQVQETQYF.

This clone has a handful of counts. The V call is TRBV19, the J call TRBJ2-2; 9 nucleotides line up with TRBD1. This CDR3 is 15 amino acids long. The V and J ends lost 8 bases and 6 bases, in that order; junction bases with no gene match: 10. Germline CDR1 and CDR2: LNHDA and SQIVND (reference sequence). The CDR3 region is CASRGLGQGAGELFF. The CDR3 DNA is TGTGCCAGTCGGGGGCTGGGACAGGGCGCCGGGGAGCTGTTTTTT.

The chain has TRBV4-3 and TRBJ1-2; 8 bases agree with TRBD1. V shed 1 base and J 4 bases; nucleotides not matched to a gene: 8. This CDR3 is 16 amino acids long. Germline CDR1 is LGHNA and CDR2 is YSLEER. CDR3 sequence (DNA): TGCGCCAGCAGCCAAGTAACAGGGGGTCCCTCCTATGGCTACACCTTC. Translation: CASSQVTGGPSYGYTF.

V usage is TRBV6-2 or TRBV6-3 and J usage is TRBJ1-2, with a tentative D call TRBD1 (6 bases). Trimming shortened V by 5 bases and J by 7 bases, and 8 bases separated the two germline ends. From germline, CDR1 is MNHEY and CDR2 SVGEGT. The CDR3 consists of 11 residues. CDR3 loop: CASSQGFGYTF. Here the CDR3 DNA reads TGTGCCAGCAGTCAGGGGTTTGGCTACACCTTC.

The genes are TRBV9 and TRBJ2-3; the D is unclear. Trimming removed 3 bases from V and 2 bases from J, with 16 bases in between. This CDR3 has 16 amino acids. Looked up from germline, CDR1 is SGDLS and CDR2 is YYNGEE. The CDR3 sequence is CASSGRLNRDTDTQYF. The DNA of the CDR3 is TGTGCCAGCAGCGGCCGTTTAAACAGAGACACAGATACGCAGTATTTT. The full variable domain, completed using reference TRBV9 and TRBJ2-3, is DSGVTQTPKHLITATGQRVTLRCSPRSGDLSVYWYQQSLDQGLQFLIQYYNGEERAKGNILERFSAQQFPDLHSELNLSSLELGDSALYFCASSGRLNRDTDTQYFGPGTRLTVL.

CDR3 protein: CASSHLAERRSETQYF. CDR3 DNA: TGCGCCAGCAGCCATCTAGCGGAGCGTAGGAGTGAGACCCAGTACTTC. V is TRBV5-1 and J is TRBJ2-5; 7 nucleotides line up with TRBD2. Germline lookup yields CDR1 SGHRS and CDR2 YFSETQ. After removal of 4 bases from V and 5 bases from J, the junction contained 14 bases not matched to a gene. The CDR3 loop spans 16 amino acids.

The V gene is TRBV6-2 or TRBV6-3, the J gene TRBJ1-4; TRBD1 might be the D (5 bases). This CDR3 spans 14 amino acids. Trimming cost V 2 bases and J 10 bases, with 14 bases left between them. Per the germline V gene, CDR1 is MNHEY and CDR2 is SVGEGT. CDR3 protein: CASSYGQGVLKLFF. The CDR3 DNA reads TGTGCCAGCAGTTACGGGCAGGGCGTTTTAAAACTGTTTTTT.

This clone occurred a few times. The chain has TRBV5-5 and TRBJ1-2; 9 bases fit TRBD1. CDR1 and CDR2 from the germline V gene are SGHKS and YYEKEE (reference sequence). Unmatched junction bases numbered 5, after V lost 4 bases and J lost 7 bases. This CDR3 spans 13 amino acids. CDR3 amino acids: CASSGTGTGGYTF. CDR3 DNA sequence: TGTGCCAGCAGCGGGACAGGGACTGGTGGCTACACCTTC.

In its sample, this clone was seen once. A junction boundary mismatches the germline segment, possibly from a read error. The chain is built from TRBV6-5 and TRBJ1-4; 7 bases map to TRBD1. Germline V gene sequence: CDR1 MNHEY, CDR2 SVGAGI. This CDR3 is built from 15 residues. CDR3 sequence: CASSNSQGPNEKLFF. The DNA of the CDR3 is TGTGCCAGCAGTAACTCACAGGGGCCTAATGAAAAACTGTTTTTT.

The V and J genes are TRBV4-1 and TRBJ1-1; D may be TRBD1 (6 bases). The CDR3 runs to 16 residues. The V and J ends lost 2 bases and 5 bases respectively, with 18 bases between them. The V gene's germline CDR1 is MGHRA and CDR2 YSYEKL. CDR3 sequence: CASSQPRVPGVTEAFF. The CDR3 DNA follows: TGCGCCAGCAGCCAACCGCGGGTTCCAGGGGTAACTGAAGCTTTCTTT.

This clone has only one observation. The chain employs TRBV30 and TRBJ1-1; TRBD1 might be the D (5 bases). The CDR3 has 13 residues. Germline loops: CDR1 GTSNPN, CDR2 SVGIG (reference sequence). V shed 1 base and J shed 5 bases, with 11 bases lying between them. CDR3 coding DNA: TGTGCCTGGAGTGGGGGGGTCGGGACTGAAGCTTTCTTT. Its translation: CAWSGGVGTEAFF.

The gene calls are TRBV6-5 and TRBJ2-7, with 8 bases matching TRBD1. The CDR3 loop spans 14 amino acids. Trimming removed 7 bases from V and 3 bases from J; junction bases left unmatched: 8. The germline gives CDR1 MNHEY, CDR2 SVGAGI. CDR3 amino acids: CASTRSGGYYEQYF. The CDR3 coding sequence is TGTGCCAGCACTAGGTCAGGGGGCTACTACGAGCAGTACTTC.

The rearrangement uses TRBV18 and TRBJ2-7; TRBD1 might be the D (5 bases). Per germline, CDR1 KGHSH and CDR2 LQKENI. V gave up 2 bases and J gave up 4 bases, with 21 bases separating them. This CDR3 region has 17 residues. The CDR3 loop reads CASSPIPGQAYPYEQYF. The CDR3 DNA reads as TGTGCCAGCTCACCAATCCCTGGACAAGCGTACCCTTACGAGCAGTACTTC.

The CDR3 coding sequence is TGTGCCAGCAGCCTCGGGACATCGTATGGCTACACCTTC. Protein product: CASSLGTSYGYTF. V gene TRBV27 combines with J gene TRBJ1-2, with D possibly matching TRBD1 (6 bases). V was trimmed by 6 bases and J by 5 bases, leaving 13 bases between them. The CDR3 has 13 amino acids. In germline, CDR1 is MNHEY, CDR2 SMNVEV (reference sequence).

The chain joins TRBV7-2 to TRBJ2-1; D ambiguous. The V end lost 1 base, the J end lost 9 bases, and 16 bases lay between the germline ends. The CDR3 contains 15 residues. Per germline, CDR1 SGHTA and CDR2 FQGNSA. The CDR3 sequence is CASSLEVFEQVEQFF. The CDR3 DNA reads TGTGCCAGCAGCTTAGAAGTTTTTGAGCAAGTTGAGCAGTTCTTC.

V gene TRBV5-1 combines with J gene TRBJ2-1; D perhaps matches TRBD1 (5 bases). V lost 0 bases, J lost 5 bases, and 15 bases lay in between. Germline CDR1 reads SGHRS; CDR2 reads YFSETQ. The CDR3 has 16 amino acids. CDR3 protein: CASSLDRHVIDNEQFF. Written as DNA, the CDR3 is TGCGCCAGCAGCTTGGACAGGCACGTAATTGACAATGAGCAGTTCTTC.

The chain is built from TRBV6-5 and TRBJ1-2; TRBD1 matches at 10 bases. Trimming took 6 bases from V and 8 from J; bases not matched to a gene: 12. CDR3 length equals 15 residues. The germline V gene has CDR1 MNHEY and CDR2 SVGAGI. CDR3 nucleotide sequence: TGTGCCAGCAGACCGACCGGGACAGGGGTTATGGGCTACACCTTC. Protein: CASRPTGTGVMGYTF.

The V gene is TRBV28, the J gene TRBJ2-1; 14 bases are shared with TRBD2. Trimming took 1 base from V and 3 from J; bases not matched to a gene: 5. The CDR3 contains 18 residues. CDR1 and CDR2 from the germline V gene are MDHEN and SYDVKM. The CDR3 sequence is CASSLSGLAGVNYNEQFF. CDR3 nucleotides: TGTGCCAGCAGTTTATCGGGACTAGCGGGAGTAAACTACAATGAGCAGTTCTTC.

This chain uses TRBV9 with TRBJ2-3, with a possible D match to TRBD2 (6 bases). The CDR3 has 14 residues. Germline loops: CDR1 SGDLS, CDR2 YYNGEE. V was cut by 2 bases and J by 7 bases, with 14 bases left in between. The CDR3: CASSVGRELNTQYF. The CDR3 DNA follows: TGTGCCAGCAGCGTCGGGAGAGAACTGAATACGCAGTATTTT.

The chain combines TRBV5-1 with TRBJ2-7; D is possibly TRBD1 (5 bases). CDR3 length: 18 residues. Germline V gene sequence: CDR1 SGHRS, CDR2 YFSETQ. The V end was cut by 3 bases, the J end by 1 base, with 23 bases between. The CDR3 here is CASSSPQWQGTVSYEQYF. CDR3 DNA sequence: TGCGCCAGCAGCTCGCCCCAATGGCAGGGCACTGTATCCTACGAGCAGTACTTC.

The CDR3 sequence is CASSEVAIRTAGEQFF. The CDR3 nucleotides read TGTGCCAGCAGTGAAGTTGCGATACGGACGGCGGGTGAGCAGTTCTTC. This sequence joins TRBV2 and TRBJ2-1, with D possibly matching TRBD2 (5 bases). Trimming left V 1 base short and J 9 bases short, with 19 bases between. The CDR3 is made up of 16 amino acids. Germline V gives CDR1 SNHLY, CDR2 FYNNEI. The full variable domain, in which reference TRBV2 and TRBJ2-1 provide the parts outside the CDR3, is EPEVTQTPSHQVTQMGQEVILRCVPISNHLYFYWYRQILGQKVEFLVSFYNNEISEKSEIFDDQFSVERPDGSNFTLKIRSTKLEDSAMYFCASSEVAIRTAGEQFFGPGTRLTVL.

V is TRBV2 and J is TRBJ1-2; weak D call: TRBD1 (5 bases). CDR3 length equals 14 residues. Germline V gene lookup returns CDR1 SNHLY and CDR2 FYNNEI. V shed 0 bases and J shed 3 bases, with 8 bases lying between them. The CDR3 reads CASSEAGVDYGYTF. The DNA of the CDR3 is TGTGCCAGCAGTGAAGCAGGGGTTGACTATGGCTACACCTTC.

The V call is TRBV3-1 (or the pseudogene TRBV3-2), the J call TRBJ1-4; 7 bases are a match to TRBD1. Per germline, CDR1 LGHDT and CDR2 YNNKEL (reference sequence). The ends lost 0 bases at V and 10 bases at J; junction bases unmatched: 5. This CDR3 spans 14 amino acids. CDR3 coding DNA: TGTGCCAGCAGCCAAGACAGGGGGGTTGGAAAACTGTTTTTT. Encoded protein: CASSQDRGVGKLFF.

This clone is a singleton in its sample. The chain employs TRBV27 and TRBJ2-5; D is perhaps TRBD2 (6 bases). The CDR3 has 22 residues. Trimming shortened V by 5 bases and J by 6 bases, and 40 bases separated the two germline ends. Germline CDR1 reads MNHEY; CDR2 reads SMNVEV (reference sequence). The CDR3 spells CASSPKSGTVLITGEARKTQYF. DNA of the CDR3: TGTGCCAGCAGTCCAAAATCCGGGACGGTTCTTATAACGGGGGAGGCAAGGAAGACCCAGTACTTC.

The rearrangement uses TRBV6-5 and TRBJ1-5; D uncertain. Trimming shortened V by 6 bases and J by 0 bases, and 12 bases separated the two germline ends. Per the germline V gene, CDR1 is MNHEY and CDR2 is SVGAGI. The CDR3 is 15 amino acids. The DNA for the CDR3 is TGTGCCAGCAGGGGGAGATTGAATAGCAATCAGCCCCAGCATTTT. Its protein is CASRGRLNSNQPQHF.

The chain carries TRBV11-2 and TRBJ2-7; 7 nucleotides line up with TRBD1. The CDR3 has 15 amino acids. The germline V gene encodes CDR1 SGHAT and CDR2 FQNNGV. The V gene end was trimmed by 7 bases and the J gene end by 4 bases; junction bases not matched to a gene: 13. This chain's CDR3 is CASNQLTGTVYEQYF. The CDR3 DNA sequence: TGTGCCAGCAACCAATTGACCGGGACAGTTTACGAGCAGTACTTC.